This section outlines one T cell receptor (beta chain) sequence together with its context. Antigen unknown. Healthy Caucasian individuals from Russia aged roughly 6 to 100 served as donors. Each sample used at least 6.5 million PBMCs. This sample is part of a study of blood T cells in healthy people across ages. The V end was cut by 3 bases, the J end by 15 bases, with 24 bases between. The CDR3 runs to 15 residues. CDR1 and CDR2 from the germline V gene are KGHSH and LQKENI. Findings and caveats of the study: Observed TCR beta diversity per million T cells went down as age went up. This fall followed a roughly linear course with age.

Through a sample-barcoded 5' primer and a J-beta primer mix, a second PCR was run for roughly 6 to 11 cycles. The authors tagged each cDNA molecule using a template-switch adaptor with 12 random nucleotides. TCRdb independently ran MiXCR on the 5' RACE reads; one entry per CDR3 protein. The data contain fewer than 1.5 million distinct CDR3 sequences, 42% of them singletons. The sequence was collected from a woman younger than 30 in good health. The specimen was blood. V gene TRBV18 combines with J gene TRBJ2-1; D possibly matches TRBD1 or TRBD2 (6 bases each). The CDR3 is CASSPMTVRGGIAFF. CDR3 DNA sequence: TGTGCCAGCTCACCCATGACAGTGCGAGGGGGGATCGCGTTCTTC.